This T cell receptor (beta chain) is from a study of blood T cell repertoires in COVID-19. Authors' analysis steps: Quantification of nucleated cells was approximated via reference gene primer amplification. The method was immunoSEQ multiplex PCR; TCRdb's version includes in-frame clones alone and lacks a portion of them. From that table come the V and J calls and clone size; the DNA was used to work out D and trimming. The sample yields about 150,000 clones, approximately 86% seen once. This CDR3 comprises 13 residues. J lost 11 bases, V lost 4 bases, and 9 bases had no gene match. CDR1 SGHDN and CDR2 FVKESK come from the germline V gene. Self-reported history from a screening survey and questionnaire set each donor's cohort. Exposed volunteers were people who met a COVID-19 case within 2 weeks before study entry.

The receptor's source is a woman in her forties who had been exposed to COVID-19. The chain links TRBV14 to TRBJ1-1; 8 nucleotides match TRBD1. The sample taken for sequencing was PBMCs or T cells enriched from blood (not recorded which). CDR3 bases: TGTGCCAGCAGCCGCGACAGGGGAGGGTGGGCTTTCTTT. Translation: CASSRDRGGWAFF.